One and the same sample provided the 25 T cell receptor beta chains below, sequenced in a study of CD8+CD57+ T cells in acquired aplastic anemia. The template used for profiling TCR beta VDJ and CDR3 was genomic DNA. TCRdb itself ran the reads through MiXCR, one entry per CDR3 protein. In the table there are around 170,000 distinct CDR3 sequences, less than 55% of which are singletons. Sequencing input: sorted CD4+, CD8+, or CD8+CD57+ T cells (not recorded which) from PBMCs. Receptors were obtained from a human donor in good health.

This clonotype was seen just once. The rearrangement uses TRBV7-2 and TRBJ2-7; D unresolved. The DNA end is a closer match to TRBJ2-1, so the J assignment may be wrong. There are 12 residues in the CDR3. In germline, CDR1 is SGHTA, CDR2 FQGNSA. In DNA, the CDR3 is TGTGCCAGCAGCCTGGGGTGGGGTGAGCAGTTCTTC. This codes for CASSLGWGEQFF.

This sequence joins TRBV6-4 and TRBJ2-1, with 7 bases that match TRBD1. The CDR3 runs 13 residues. Unmatched junction bases numbered 7, after V lost 4 bases and J lost 10 bases. Germline V CDR1 and CDR2: MRHNA, SNTAGT. CDR3 residues: CASSVEGAEEQFF. The CDR3 nucleotides are TGTGCCAGCAGTGTCGAGGGGGCGGAGGAGCAGTTCTTC.

This clonotype turned up a few times. The chain employs TRBV30 and TRBJ1-5; D is unclear. This CDR3 has 15 amino acids. The V end lost 4 bases, the J end lost 6 bases, and 19 bases lay between the germline ends. Germline CDR1 GTSNPN, CDR2 SVGIG (reference sequence). The CDR3 is CAWNRQRNFGQPQHF. The CDR3 DNA is TGTGCCTGGAACCGACAAAGGAATTTTGGTCAGCCCCAGCATTTT.

This clonotype was found many times. The chain recombines TRBV20-1 with TRBJ2-6, with no clear D. The CDR3 length is 13 residues. Germline V gene lookup returns CDR1 DFQATT and CDR2 SNEGSKA (reference sequence). V gave up 3 bases and J gave up 4 bases, with 7 bases separating them. The CDR3 region has the DNA TGCAGTGCTAGGCAAGGGGGGGCCAACGTCCTGACTTTC. Protein: CSARQGGANVLTF.

This clonotype has more than one count but fewer than ten. J is TRBJ2-7 and V is TRBV7-3; 9 bases match TRBD1. The CDR3 loop spans 12 amino acids. J was trimmed by 5 bases and V by 5 bases; bases with no gene match: 1. Germline loops: CDR1 SGHTA, CDR2 FQGTGA. CDR3 in DNA: TGTGCCAGCAGCACAGGGGGCGACGAGCAGTACTTC. It yields the protein CASSTGGDEQYF.

This clonotype was recorded at least ten times. The chain has TRBV9 and TRBJ2-7; tentatively, D is TRBD1 or TRBD2 (5 bases each). CDR1 is SGDLS and CDR2 is YYNGEE in the germline V gene. The CDR3 has 15 residues. V shed 5 bases and J shed 5 bases, with 20 bases lying between them. As DNA, the CDR3 is TGTGCCAGCAGTCCGACGGGACGCCCTCGAGACGAGCAGTACTTC. It translates to CASSPTGRPRDEQYF.

Only a few counts were recorded for this clonotype. A much larger clonotype is one base distant, so this may be a read error. The genes are TRBV11-2 and TRBJ2-7; unclear D gene. V lost 1 base to trimming and J lost 4 bases, with 8 bases between them. The germline V gene has CDR1 SGHAT and CDR2 FQNNGV. The CDR3 contains 13 residues. Here the CDR3 DNA reads TGTGCCAGCAGCTTAGGGGGATGGTACGAGCAGTACTTC. Encoded protein: CASSLGGWYEQYF.

This clonotype appeared a few times. The chain combines TRBV20-1 with TRBJ2-5, with D perhaps matching TRBD1 (6 bases). The CDR3 is made up of 15 amino acids. CDR1 DFQATT and CDR2 SNEGSKA come from the germline V gene (reference sequence). V was pared by 0 bases and J by 0 bases, with 11 bases between. The CDR3: CSARDVGGYQETQYF. CDR3 nucleotide sequence: TGCAGTGCTAGAGATGTAGGGGGATACCAAGAGACCCAGTACTTC.

The gene calls are TRBV20-1 and TRBJ2-5; D is unresolved. The CDR3 extends over 13 amino acids. CDR1 is DFQATT, CDR2 SNEGSKA, per germline (reference sequence). Between the trimmed V and J ends, which lost 4 bases and 0 bases, there was a span of 9 bases. CDR3 DNA: TGCAGTGCTACCTCCGACTACCAAGAGACCCAGTACTTC. Translation: CSATSDYQETQYF.

This clonotype occurred a few times. CDR3 nucleotides: TGCAGTGCTAGACGACTAGCGGGGGCTCAAGAGACCCAGTACTTC. The encoded protein is CSARRLAGAQETQYF. The gene calls are TRBV20-1 and TRBJ2-5; 12 positions match TRBD2. The CDR3 loop spans 15 amino acids. CDR1 is DFQATT and CDR2 is SNEGSKA in the germline V gene (reference sequence). The V and J ends lost 2 bases and 2 bases, in that order; junction bases with no gene match: 3.

This clonotype was detected ten times or more. The chain combines TRBV20-1 with TRBJ2-1; the D gene is possibly TRBD2 (6 bases). Germline lookup yields CDR1 DFQATT and CDR2 SNEGSKA (reference sequence). The CDR3 loop spans 11 amino acids. Trimming left V 4 bases short and J 9 bases short, with 10 bases between. CDR3 sequence (DNA): TGCAGTGCTATGTGGCGGGGTGAGCAGTTCTTC. It yields the protein CSAMWRGEQFF.

The chain is built from TRBV20-1 and TRBJ2-7, with 7 bases matching TRBD2. The germline V gene encodes CDR1 DFQATT and CDR2 SNEGSKA (reference sequence). CDR3 length equals 14 residues. The V and J ends lost 5 bases and 0 bases, in that order; junction bases with no gene match: 7. DNA for the CDR3: TGCAGTGCTCTCGGGACTACTAACTCCTACGAGCAGTACTTC. As protein: CSALGTTNSYEQYF.

This clonotype was counted a few times. V and J are TRBV10-3 and TRBJ1-1; D uncertain. With 8 bases removed from V and 0 bases from J, the gap between germline ends came to 10 bases. This CDR3 region has 13 residues. The germline V gene encodes CDR1 ENHRY and CDR2 SYGVKD. The CDR3 region is CAIHEGMNTEAFF. The CDR3 coding sequence is TGTGCCATCCATGAGGGAATGAACACTGAAGCTTTCTTT.

The chain couples TRBV10-2 to TRBJ2-6; a weak D match, TRBD1 (5 bases). CDR3 length: 14 amino acids. V lost 8 bases and J 0 bases, leaving 8 bases between the germline ends. Looked up from germline, CDR1 is WSHSY and CDR2 is SAAADI. CDR3 DNA sequence: TGCGCCAGCCAGGGAACCTCTGGGGCCAACGTCCTGACTTTC. Translation: CASQGTSGANVLTF.

V is TRBV6-1 and J is TRBJ2-7; D is possibly TRBD1 or TRBD2 (5 bases each). The CDR3 extends over 13 amino acids. V was pared by 5 bases and J by 3 bases, with 11 bases between. Germline V gives CDR1 MNHNS, CDR2 SASEGT. CDR3 sequence: CASSLRDGYEQYF. The CDR3 bases are TGTGCCAGCAGTCTGAGGGACGGCTACGAGCAGTACTTC.

This chain uses TRBV18 with TRBJ1-2; D gene ambiguous. The CDR3 extends over 12 amino acids. Germline V lookup: CDR1 KGHSH, CDR2 LQKENI. The V end lost 3 bases, the J end lost 8 bases, and 10 bases lay between the germline ends. Here the CDR3 reads CASSPAQEGYTF. The DNA for the CDR3 is TGTGCCAGCTCACCGGCCCAAGAGGGCTACACCTTC.

The chain couples TRBV7-9 to TRBJ1-3; tentative D call: TRBD1 (5 bases). This CDR3 comprises 12 residues. The V end was cut by 9 bases, the J end by 4 bases, with 10 bases between. Germline loops: CDR1 SEHNR, CDR2 FQNEAQ (reference sequence). In DNA, the CDR3 is TGTGCCAGGTGGGCAGGGGGAAACACCATATATTTT. This translates into CARWAGGNTIYF.

This clonotype appeared a single time. V is TRBV6-1 and J is TRBJ2-5; weak D call: TRBD2 (6 bases). Per the germline V gene, CDR1 is MNHNS and CDR2 is SASEGT. V lost 6 bases, J lost 5 bases, and 10 bases lay in between. This CDR3 comprises 12 residues. The CDR3 DNA reads TGTGCCAGCAGGGTACTAGCTGAGACCCAGTACTTC. It specifies CASRVLAETQYF.

In its sample, this clonotype was seen many times. The chain links TRBV20-1 to TRBJ1-4, with 9 bases fitting TRBD1. The CDR3 has 12 amino acids. Germline V gives CDR1 DFQATT, CDR2 SNEGSKA (reference sequence). J lost 8 bases, V lost 5 bases, and 3 bases had no gene match. CDR3 in amino acids: CSAGGQGEKLFF. The CDR3, as DNA: TGCAGTGCTGGGGGACAGGGAGAAAAACTGTTTTTT.

On this clonotype itself: A junction boundary mismatches the germline segment, possibly from a read error. This rearrangement joins TRBV5-1 to TRBJ1-1, with D tentatively TRBD1 (5 bases). The CDR3 runs 14 residues. Germline V gives CDR1 SGHRS, CDR2 YFSETQ. CDR3: CASSSGGMNTEAFF. DNA for the CDR3: TGCGCCAGCAGCTCCGGGGGGATGAACACTGAGGCTTTCTTT.

This sequence joins TRBV24-1 and TRBJ2-1; no clear D. This CDR3 is built from 14 residues. Germline V gene data show CDR1 as KGHDR and CDR2 as SFDVKD. Trimming removed 4 bases at V and 5 bases at J, with 11 bases between. The CDR3 coding sequence is TGTGCCACCAGTGACCCTCAGACCCACAATGAGCAGTTCTTC. Residues: CATSDPQTHNEQFF.

Details on this clonotype: One end of the junction varies from germline; a read error may be responsible. The chain employs TRBV10-3 and TRBJ1-6, with a weak D call TRBD1 (5 bases). There are 17 residues in the CDR3. The germline CDR1 and CDR2 sequences are ENHRY and SYGVKD. The DNA of the CDR3 is TGTGCAATCAGTGAGTCGTGGTCCGTGGAGGGGAATTCACCCCTCTACTTT. Translation gives CAISESWSVEGNSPLYF.

This clonotype has ten or more counts. This chain uses TRBV4-3 with TRBJ1-5; D gene uncertain. V lost 1 base to trimming and J lost 7 bases, with 8 bases between them. Germline values: CDR1 LGHNA, CDR2 YSLEER. This CDR3 is 13 amino acids long. CDR3 residues: CASSQAVRQPQHF. As DNA, the CDR3 is TGCGCCAGCAGCCAAGCAGTACGACAGCCCCAGCATTTT.

This clonotype was detected many times. The J gene is TRBJ2-3, the V gene TRBV5-1; 7 bases are a match to TRBD1. Germline CDR1 and CDR2: SGHRS and YFSETQ. V gave up 2 bases and J gave up 2 bases; unmatched junction bases: 5. This CDR3 has 15 residues. CDR3 loop: CASSFGRGHTDTQYF. CDR3 DNA: TGCGCCAGCAGCTTTGGAAGGGGGCACACAGATACGCAGTATTTT.

Regarding this clonotype: A much larger clone differs from this one at a single base, so this may be a read error. The chain carries TRBV6-1 and TRBJ2-3; TRBD1 matches 8 bases. CDR3 length equals 13 residues. Germline CDR1 and CDR2: MNHNS and SASEGT. The CDR3 loop is CASNGQGTGTQYF. DNA for the CDR3: TGTGCCAGCAATGGACAGGGCACAGGTACGCAGTATTTT.